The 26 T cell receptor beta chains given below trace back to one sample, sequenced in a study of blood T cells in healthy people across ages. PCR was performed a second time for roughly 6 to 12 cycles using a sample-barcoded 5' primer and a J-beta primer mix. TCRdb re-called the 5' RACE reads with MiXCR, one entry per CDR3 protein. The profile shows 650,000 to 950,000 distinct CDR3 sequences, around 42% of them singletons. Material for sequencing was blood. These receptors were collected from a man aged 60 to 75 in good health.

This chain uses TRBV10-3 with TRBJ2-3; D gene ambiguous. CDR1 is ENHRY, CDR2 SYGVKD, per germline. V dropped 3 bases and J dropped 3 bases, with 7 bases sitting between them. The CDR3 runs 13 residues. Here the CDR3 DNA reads TGTGCCATCAGTGAATGGGGTACAGATACGCAGTATTTT. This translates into CAISEWGTDTQYF.

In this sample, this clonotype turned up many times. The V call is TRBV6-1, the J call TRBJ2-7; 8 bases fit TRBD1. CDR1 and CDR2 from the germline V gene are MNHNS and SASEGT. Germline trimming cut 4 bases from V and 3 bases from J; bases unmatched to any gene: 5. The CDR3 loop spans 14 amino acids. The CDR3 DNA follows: TGTGCCAGCAGTGTATCCGGGACAGGCTACGAGCAGTACTTC. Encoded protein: CASSVSGTGYEQYF.

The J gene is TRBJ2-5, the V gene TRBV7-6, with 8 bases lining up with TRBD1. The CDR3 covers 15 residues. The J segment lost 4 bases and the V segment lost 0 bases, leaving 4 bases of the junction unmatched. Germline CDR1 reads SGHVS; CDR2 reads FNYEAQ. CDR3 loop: CASSLARGQGETQYF. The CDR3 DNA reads TGTGCCAGCAGCTTAGCCCGCGGACAGGGAGAGACCCAGTACTTC.

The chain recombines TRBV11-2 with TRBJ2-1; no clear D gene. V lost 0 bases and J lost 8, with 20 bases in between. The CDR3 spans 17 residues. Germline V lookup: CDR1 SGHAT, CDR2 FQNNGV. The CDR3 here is CASSLEALGFSGDEQFF. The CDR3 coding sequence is TGTGCCAGCAGCTTAGAGGCGCTCGGGTTTTCTGGCGATGAGCAGTTCTTC.

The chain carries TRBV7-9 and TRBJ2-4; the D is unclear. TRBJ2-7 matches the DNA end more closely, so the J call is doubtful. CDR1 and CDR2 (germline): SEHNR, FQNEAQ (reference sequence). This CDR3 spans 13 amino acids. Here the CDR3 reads CASKLSMGNEQYF. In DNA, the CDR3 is TGTGCCAGCAAGCTTAGTATGGGTAACGAGCAGTACTTC.

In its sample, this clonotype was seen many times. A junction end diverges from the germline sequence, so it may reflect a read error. Here the CDR3 reads CASSLGLYEQYF. The CDR3, as DNA: TGTGCCAGCAGCTTAGGGCTTTACGAGCAGTACTTC. J is TRBJ2-7 and V is TRBV12-3 or TRBV12-4; unclear D gene. The CDR3 covers 12 residues.

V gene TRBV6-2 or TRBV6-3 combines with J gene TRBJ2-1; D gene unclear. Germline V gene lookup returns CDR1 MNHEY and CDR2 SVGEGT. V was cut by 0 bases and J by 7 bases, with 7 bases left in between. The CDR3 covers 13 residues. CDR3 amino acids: CASSYSWVNEQFF. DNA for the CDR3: TGTGCCAGCAGTTACTCTTGGGTAAATGAGCAGTTCTTC.

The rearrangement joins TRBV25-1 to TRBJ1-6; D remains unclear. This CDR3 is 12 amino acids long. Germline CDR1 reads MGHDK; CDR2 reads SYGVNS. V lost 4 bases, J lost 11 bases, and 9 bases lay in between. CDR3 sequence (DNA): TGTGCCAGCAGTGTGTCTAAGGCACCCCTCCACTTT. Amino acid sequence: CASSVSKAPLHF.

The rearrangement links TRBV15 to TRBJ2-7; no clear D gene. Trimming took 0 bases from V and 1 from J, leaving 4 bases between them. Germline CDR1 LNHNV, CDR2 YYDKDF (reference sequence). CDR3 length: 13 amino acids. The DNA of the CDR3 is TGTGCCACCAGCAGAGAGGGGTCCTACGAGCAGTACTTC. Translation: CATSREGSYEQYF.

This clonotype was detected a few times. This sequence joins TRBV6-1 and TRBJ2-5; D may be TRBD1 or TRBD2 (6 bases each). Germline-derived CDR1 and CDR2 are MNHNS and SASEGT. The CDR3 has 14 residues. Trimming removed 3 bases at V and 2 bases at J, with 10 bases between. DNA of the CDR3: TGTGCCAGCAGTGAGGGGGGACAACAAGAGACCCAGTACTTC. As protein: CASSEGGQQETQYF.

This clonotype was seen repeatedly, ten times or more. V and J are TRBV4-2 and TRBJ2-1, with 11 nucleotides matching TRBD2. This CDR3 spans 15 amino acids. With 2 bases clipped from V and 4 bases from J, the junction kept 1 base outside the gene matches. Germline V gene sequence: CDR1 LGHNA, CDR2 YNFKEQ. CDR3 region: CASSQTSGGYNEQFF. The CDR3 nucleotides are TGTGCCAGCAGCCAAACTAGCGGGGGATACAATGAGCAGTTCTTC.

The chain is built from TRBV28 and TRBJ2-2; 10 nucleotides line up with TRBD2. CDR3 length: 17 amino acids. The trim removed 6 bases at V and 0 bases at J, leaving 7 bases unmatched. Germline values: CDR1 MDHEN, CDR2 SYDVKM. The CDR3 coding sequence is TGTGCCAGCAGCTTTACTAGCGGGACCTCGAACACCGGGGAGCTGTTTTTT. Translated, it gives CASSFTSGTSNTGELFF.

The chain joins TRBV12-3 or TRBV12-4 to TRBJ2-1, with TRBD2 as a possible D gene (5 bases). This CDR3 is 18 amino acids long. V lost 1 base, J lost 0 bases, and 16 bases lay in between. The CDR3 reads CASSLDSRVASSYNEQFF. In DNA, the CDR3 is TGTGCCAGCAGTTTAGACTCCCGCGTAGCGAGCTCCTACAATGAGCAGTTCTTC.

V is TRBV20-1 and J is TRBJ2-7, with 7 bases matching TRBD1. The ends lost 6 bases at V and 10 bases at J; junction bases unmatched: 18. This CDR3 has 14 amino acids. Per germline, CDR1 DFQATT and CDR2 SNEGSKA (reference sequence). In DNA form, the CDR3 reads TGCAGTGCCCCAGCCCAGGGGGTCGGGTTGGCCCAGTACTTC. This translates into CSAPAQGVGLAQYF.

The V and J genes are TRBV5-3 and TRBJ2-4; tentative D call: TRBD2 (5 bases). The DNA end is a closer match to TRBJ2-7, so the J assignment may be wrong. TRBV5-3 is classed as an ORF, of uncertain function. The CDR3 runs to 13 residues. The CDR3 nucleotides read TGTGCCAGAAGCCACGCCCGGGGATTCGAGCAGTACTTC. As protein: CARSHARGFEQYF.

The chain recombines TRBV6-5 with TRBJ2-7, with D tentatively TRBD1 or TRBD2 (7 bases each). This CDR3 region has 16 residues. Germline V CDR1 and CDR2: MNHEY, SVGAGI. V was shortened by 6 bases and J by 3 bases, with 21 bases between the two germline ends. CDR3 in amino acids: CASRTLSGGGGYEQYF. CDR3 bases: TGTGCCAGCAGAACCCTCTCAGGGGGGGGTGGCTACGAGCAGTACTTC.

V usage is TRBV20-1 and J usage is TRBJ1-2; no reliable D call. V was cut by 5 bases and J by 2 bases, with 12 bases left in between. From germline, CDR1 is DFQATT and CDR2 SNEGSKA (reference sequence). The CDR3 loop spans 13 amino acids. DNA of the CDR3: TGCAGTGCTGAGCACGTAGAAAACTATGGCTACACCTTC. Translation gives CSAEHVENYGYTF.

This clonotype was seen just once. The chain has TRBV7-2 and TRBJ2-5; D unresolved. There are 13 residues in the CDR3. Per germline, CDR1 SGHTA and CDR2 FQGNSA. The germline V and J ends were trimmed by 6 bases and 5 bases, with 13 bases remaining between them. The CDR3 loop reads CASSAIAAETQYF. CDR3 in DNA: TGTGCCAGCAGTGCCATTGCAGCGGAGACCCAGTACTTC.

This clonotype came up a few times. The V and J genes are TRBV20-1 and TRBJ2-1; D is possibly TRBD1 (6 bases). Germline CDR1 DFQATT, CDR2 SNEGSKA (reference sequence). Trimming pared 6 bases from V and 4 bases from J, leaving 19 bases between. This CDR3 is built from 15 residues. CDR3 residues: CSATNRVGGYNEQFF. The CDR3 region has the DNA TGCAGTGCGACAAACAGGGTTGGGGGATACAATGAGCAGTTCTTC.

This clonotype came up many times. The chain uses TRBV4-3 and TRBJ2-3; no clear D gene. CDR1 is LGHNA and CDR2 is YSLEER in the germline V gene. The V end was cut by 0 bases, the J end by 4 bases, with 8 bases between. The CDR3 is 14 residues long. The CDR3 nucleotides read TGCGCCAGCAGCCAAGATGGCGTTCCAGATACGCAGTATTTT. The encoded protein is CASSQDGVPDTQYF.

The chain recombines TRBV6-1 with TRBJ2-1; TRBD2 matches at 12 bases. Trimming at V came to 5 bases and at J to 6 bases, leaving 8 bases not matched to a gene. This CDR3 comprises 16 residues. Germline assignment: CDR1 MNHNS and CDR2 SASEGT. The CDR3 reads CASSKGLAGRVNEQFF. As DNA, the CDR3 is TGTGCCAGCAGTAAGGGACTAGCGGGCCGGGTCAATGAGCAGTTCTTC.

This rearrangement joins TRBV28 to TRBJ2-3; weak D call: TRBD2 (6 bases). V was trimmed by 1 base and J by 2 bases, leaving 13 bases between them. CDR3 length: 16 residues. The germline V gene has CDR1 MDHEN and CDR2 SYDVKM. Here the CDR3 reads CASSLSYSGPTDTQYF. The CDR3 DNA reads TGTGCCAGCAGTTTATCTTATAGCGGACCCACAGATACGCAGTATTTT. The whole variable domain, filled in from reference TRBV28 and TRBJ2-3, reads DVKVTQSSRYLVKRTGEKVFLECVQDMDHENMFWYRQDPGLGLRLIYFSYDVKMKEKGDIPEGYSVSREKKERFSLILESASTNQTSMYLCASSLSYSGPTDTQYFGPGTRLTVL.

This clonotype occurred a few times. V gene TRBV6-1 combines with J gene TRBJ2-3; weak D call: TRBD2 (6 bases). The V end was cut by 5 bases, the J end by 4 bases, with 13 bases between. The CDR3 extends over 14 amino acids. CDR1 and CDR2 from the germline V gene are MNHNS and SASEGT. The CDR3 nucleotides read TGTGCCAGCAGTCCCGGGACTCCCCCAGATACGCAGTATTTT. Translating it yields CASSPGTPPDTQYF.

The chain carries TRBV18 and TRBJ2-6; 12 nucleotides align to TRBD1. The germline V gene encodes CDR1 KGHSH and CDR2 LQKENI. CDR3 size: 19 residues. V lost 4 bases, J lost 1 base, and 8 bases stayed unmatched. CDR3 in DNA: TGTGCCAGCTCACTCGGGACAGGGGGCGCTTTTTCTGGGGCCAACGTCCTGACTTTC. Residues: CASSLGTGGAFSGANVLTF.

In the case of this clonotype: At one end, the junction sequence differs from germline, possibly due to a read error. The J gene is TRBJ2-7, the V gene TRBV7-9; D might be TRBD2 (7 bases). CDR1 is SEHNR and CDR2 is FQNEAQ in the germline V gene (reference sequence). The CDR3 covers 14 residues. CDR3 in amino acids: CVSSLVGATSEKYF. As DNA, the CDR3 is TGTGTCAGCAGCTTAGTGGGGGCTACTAGCGAGAAGTACTTC.

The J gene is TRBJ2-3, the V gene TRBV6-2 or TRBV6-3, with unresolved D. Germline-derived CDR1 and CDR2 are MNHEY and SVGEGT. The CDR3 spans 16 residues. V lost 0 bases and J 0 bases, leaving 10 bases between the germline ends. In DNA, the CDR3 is TGTGCCAGCAGTTACTCGATCGGAGCAAGCACAGATACGCAGTATTTT. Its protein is CASSYSIGASTDTQYF.